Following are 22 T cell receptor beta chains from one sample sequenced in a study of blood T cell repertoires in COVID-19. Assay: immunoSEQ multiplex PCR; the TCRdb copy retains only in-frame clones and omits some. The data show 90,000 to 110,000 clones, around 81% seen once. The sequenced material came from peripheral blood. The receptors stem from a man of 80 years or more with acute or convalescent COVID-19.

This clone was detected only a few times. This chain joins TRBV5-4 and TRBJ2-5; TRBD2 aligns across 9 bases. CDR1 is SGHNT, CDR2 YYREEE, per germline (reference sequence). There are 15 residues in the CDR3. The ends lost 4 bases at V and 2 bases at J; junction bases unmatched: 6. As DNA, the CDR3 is TGTGCCAGCAGCCCGACTAGCGGTAGACAAGAGACCCAGTACTTC. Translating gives CASSPTSGRQETQYF.

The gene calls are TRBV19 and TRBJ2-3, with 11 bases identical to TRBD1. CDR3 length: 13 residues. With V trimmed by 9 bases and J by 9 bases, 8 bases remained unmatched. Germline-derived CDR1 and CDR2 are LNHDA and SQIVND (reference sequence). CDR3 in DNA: TGTGCCAGCCGGACAGGGGGCGCTTCCACGCAGTATTTT. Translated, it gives CASRTGGASTQYF.

DNA for the CDR3: TGTGCCAGCAGCCCACGGGGTAGCGGGAGATACGAGCAGTACTTC. Protein product: CASSPRGSGRYEQYF. The chain combines TRBV6-2 or TRBV6-3 with TRBJ2-7; 9 nucleotides match TRBD2. From germline, CDR1 is MNHEY and CDR2 SVGEGT. The V gene end was trimmed by 6 bases and the J gene end by 4 bases; junction bases not matched to a gene: 10. CDR3 length: 15 amino acids.

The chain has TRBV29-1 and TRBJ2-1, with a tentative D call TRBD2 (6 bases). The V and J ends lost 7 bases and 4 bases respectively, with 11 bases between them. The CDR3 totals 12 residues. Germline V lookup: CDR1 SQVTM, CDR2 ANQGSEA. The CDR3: CSASSGYNEQFF. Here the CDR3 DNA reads TGCAGCGCTTCAAGCGGGTACAATGAGCAGTTCTTC.

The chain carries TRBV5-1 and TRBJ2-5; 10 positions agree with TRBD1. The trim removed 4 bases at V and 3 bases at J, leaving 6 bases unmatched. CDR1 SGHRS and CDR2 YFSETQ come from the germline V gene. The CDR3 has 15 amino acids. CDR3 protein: CASSTAGTGEETQYF. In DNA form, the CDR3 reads TGCGCCAGCAGCACCGCCGGGACAGGGGAAGAGACCCAGTACTTC.

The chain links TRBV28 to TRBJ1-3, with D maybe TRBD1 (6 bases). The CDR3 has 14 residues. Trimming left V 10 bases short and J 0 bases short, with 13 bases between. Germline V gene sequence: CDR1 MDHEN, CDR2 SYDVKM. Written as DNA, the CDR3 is TGTGCCACCTGGACAGCTTACTCTGGAAACACCATATATTTT. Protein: CATWTAYSGNTIYF.

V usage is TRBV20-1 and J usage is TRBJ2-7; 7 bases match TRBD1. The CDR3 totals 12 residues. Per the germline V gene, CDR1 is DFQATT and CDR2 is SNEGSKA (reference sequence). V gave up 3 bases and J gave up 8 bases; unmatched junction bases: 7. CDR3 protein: CSASLLQGQQYF. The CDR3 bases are TGCAGTGCTAGTCTTCTACAGGGGCAGCAGTACTTC.

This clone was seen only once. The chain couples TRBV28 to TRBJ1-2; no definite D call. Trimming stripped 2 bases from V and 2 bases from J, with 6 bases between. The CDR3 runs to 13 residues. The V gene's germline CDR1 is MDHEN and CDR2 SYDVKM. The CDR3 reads CASSLPVNYGYTF. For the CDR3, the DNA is TGTGCCAGCAGTTTACCGGTGAACTATGGCTACACCTTC.

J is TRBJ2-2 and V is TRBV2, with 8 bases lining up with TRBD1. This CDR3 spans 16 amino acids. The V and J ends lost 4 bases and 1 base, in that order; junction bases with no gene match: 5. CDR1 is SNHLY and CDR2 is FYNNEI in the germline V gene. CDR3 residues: CASSVEQGVNTGELFF. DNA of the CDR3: TGTGCCAGCAGTGTCGAACAGGGGGTGAACACCGGGGAGCTGTTTTTT.

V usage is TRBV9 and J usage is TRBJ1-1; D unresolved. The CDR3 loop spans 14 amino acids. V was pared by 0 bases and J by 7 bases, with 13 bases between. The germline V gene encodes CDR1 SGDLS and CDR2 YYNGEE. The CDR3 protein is CASSVVSAPGEAFF. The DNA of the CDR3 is TGTGCCAGCAGCGTAGTTTCCGCCCCGGGTGAAGCTTTCTTT.

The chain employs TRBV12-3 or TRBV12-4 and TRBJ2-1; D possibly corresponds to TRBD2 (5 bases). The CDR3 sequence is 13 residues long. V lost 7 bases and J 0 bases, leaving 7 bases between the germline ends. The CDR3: CASKGSSYNEQFF. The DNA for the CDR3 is TGTGCCAGCAAAGGGAGCTCCTACAATGAGCAGTTCTTC.

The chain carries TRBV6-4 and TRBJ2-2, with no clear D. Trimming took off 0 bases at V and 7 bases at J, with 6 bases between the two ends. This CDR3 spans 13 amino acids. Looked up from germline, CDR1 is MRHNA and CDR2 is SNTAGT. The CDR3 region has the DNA TGTGCCAGCAGTGACTCGGAGTTCGGGGAGCTGTTTTTT. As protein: CASSDSEFGELFF.

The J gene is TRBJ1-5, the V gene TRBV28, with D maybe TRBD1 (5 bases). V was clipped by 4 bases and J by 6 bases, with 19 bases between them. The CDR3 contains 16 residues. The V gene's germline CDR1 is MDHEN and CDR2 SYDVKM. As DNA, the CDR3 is TGTGCCAGCAGTTCTCGGGGCGGGGGACTCGGTCAGCCCCAGCATTTT. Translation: CASSSRGGGLGQPQHF.

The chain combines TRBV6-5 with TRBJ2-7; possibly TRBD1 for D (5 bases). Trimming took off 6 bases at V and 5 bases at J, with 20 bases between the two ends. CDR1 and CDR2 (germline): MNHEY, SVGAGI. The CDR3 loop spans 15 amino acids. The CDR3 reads CASSPPGRVSDEQYF. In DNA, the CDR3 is TGTGCCAGCAGCCCCCCAGGCAGGGTGAGCGACGAGCAGTACTTC.

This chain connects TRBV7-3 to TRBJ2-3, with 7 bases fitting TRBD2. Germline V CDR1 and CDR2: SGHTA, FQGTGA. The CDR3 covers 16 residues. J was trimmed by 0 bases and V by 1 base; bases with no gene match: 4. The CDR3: CASSLNLAESTDTQYF. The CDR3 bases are TGTGCCAGCAGCTTAAACCTAGCGGAAAGCACAGATACGCAGTATTTT.

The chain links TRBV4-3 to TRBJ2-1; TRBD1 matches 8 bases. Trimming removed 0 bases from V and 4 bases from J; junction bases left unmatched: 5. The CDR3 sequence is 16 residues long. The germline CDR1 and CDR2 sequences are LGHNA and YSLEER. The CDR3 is CASSQDSTGGYNEQFF. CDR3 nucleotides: TGCGCCAGCAGCCAAGATTCAACAGGGGGTTACAATGAGCAGTTCTTC.

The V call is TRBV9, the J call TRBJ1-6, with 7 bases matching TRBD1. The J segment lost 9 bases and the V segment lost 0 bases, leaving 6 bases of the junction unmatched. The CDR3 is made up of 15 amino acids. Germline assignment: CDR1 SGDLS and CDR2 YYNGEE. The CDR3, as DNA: TGTGCCAGCAGCGTAGGTCCAGGGGGTTTTTCACCCCTCCACTTT. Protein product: CASSVGPGGFSPLHF.

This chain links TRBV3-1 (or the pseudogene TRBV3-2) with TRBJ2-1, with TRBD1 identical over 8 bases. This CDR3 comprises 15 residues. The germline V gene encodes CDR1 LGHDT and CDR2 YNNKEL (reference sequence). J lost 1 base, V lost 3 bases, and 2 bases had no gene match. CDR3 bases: TGTGCCAGCAGCCATGGACAGGGTTCCTACAATGAGCAGTTCTTC. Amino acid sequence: CASSHGQGSYNEQFF.

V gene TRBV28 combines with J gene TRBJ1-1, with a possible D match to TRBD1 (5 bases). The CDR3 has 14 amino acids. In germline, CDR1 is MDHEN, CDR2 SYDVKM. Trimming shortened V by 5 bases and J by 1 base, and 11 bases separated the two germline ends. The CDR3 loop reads CASSQNRRNTEAFF. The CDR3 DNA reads TGTGCCAGCAGTCAGAACAGGCGGAACACTGAAGCTTTCTTT.

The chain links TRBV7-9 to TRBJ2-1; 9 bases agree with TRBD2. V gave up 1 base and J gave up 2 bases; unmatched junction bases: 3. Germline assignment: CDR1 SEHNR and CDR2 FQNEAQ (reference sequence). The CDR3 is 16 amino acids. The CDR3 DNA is TGTGCCAGCAGCTTAGGGAGCGGGAGGCCCTACAATGAGCAGTTCTTC. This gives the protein CASSLGSGRPYNEQFF.

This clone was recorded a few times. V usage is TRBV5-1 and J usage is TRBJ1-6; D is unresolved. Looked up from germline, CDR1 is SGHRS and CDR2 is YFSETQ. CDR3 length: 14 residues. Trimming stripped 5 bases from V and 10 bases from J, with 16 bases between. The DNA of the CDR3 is TGCGCCAGCAGTAGAGGAGATCCTTCCTCACCCCTCCACTTT. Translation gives CASSRGDPSSPLHF.

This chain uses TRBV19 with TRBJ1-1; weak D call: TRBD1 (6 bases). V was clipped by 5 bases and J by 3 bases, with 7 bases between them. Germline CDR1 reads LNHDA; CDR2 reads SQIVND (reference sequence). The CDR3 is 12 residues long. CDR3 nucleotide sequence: TGTGCCAGTAGTGGGGGCCACACTGAAGCTTTCTTT. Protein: CASSGGHTEAFF.